A single sample gave rise to the 9 T cell receptor beta chains below, sequenced in a study of cytomegalovirus exposure and HLA in healthy donors. The primer mix had 60 Vbeta and 13 Jbeta primers. Only in-frame clones appear in the TCRdb table, and some are missing; sequencing was by immunoSEQ multiplex PCR. The sample includes about 71,000 clones, 55% to 80% of them seen just once. Sequenced sample: PBMCs. The receptor set was obtained from a man aged 35 to 55 in good health and CMV-seropositive.

V usage is TRBV5-1 and J usage is TRBJ1-2; D uncertain. V gave up 4 bases and J gave up 2 bases, with 9 bases separating them. The CDR3 extends over 13 amino acids. In germline, CDR1 is SGHRS, CDR2 YFSETQ. DNA of the CDR3: TGCGCCAGCAGCCCCACAGTGAACTATGGCTACACCTTC. Residues: CASSPTVNYGYTF.

The CDR3 reads CASSFGQQTNYGYTF. The DNA for the CDR3 is TGTGCCAGCAGCTTCGGACAGCAGACTAACTATGGCTACACCTTC. J is TRBJ1-2 and V is TRBV5-4; possibly TRBD1 for D (6 bases). This CDR3 region has 15 residues. Trimming took 2 bases from V and 0 from J, leaving 11 bases between them. From germline, CDR1 is SGHNT and CDR2 YYREEE (reference sequence).

This chain uses TRBV7-8 with TRBJ2-1; 9 bases are shared with TRBD2. The CDR3 sequence is 18 residues long. Germline V gene data show CDR1 as SGHVS and CDR2 as FQNEAQ. With 5 bases clipped from V and 1 base from J, the junction kept 12 bases outside the gene matches. The CDR3 DNA reads as TGTGCCAGCAGCCTCCAAGGGACGACTAGCGGTTCCTACAATGAGCAGTTCTTC. Its translation: CASSLQGTTSGSYNEQFF.

The genes are TRBV27 and TRBJ2-3; TRBD1 matches at 8 bases. Germline CDR1 MNHEY, CDR2 SMNVEV (reference sequence). There are 18 residues in the CDR3. V lost 5 bases, J lost 7 bases, and 20 bases stayed unmatched. As DNA, the CDR3 is TGTGCCAGCAGTCCGTGGACAGGGCTGATTACCGCCCAAAATACGCAGTATTTT. Translated, it gives CASSPWTGLITAQNTQYF.

The gene calls are TRBV5-1 and TRBJ2-1; D possibly corresponds to TRBD2 (6 bases). Germline values: CDR1 SGHRS, CDR2 YFSETQ. The CDR3 has 14 amino acids. V was trimmed by 5 bases and J by 6 bases, leaving 15 bases between them. This CDR3 reads CASSRAGNLNEQFF. As DNA, the CDR3 is TGCGCCAGCAGTCGGGCGGGAAATCTCAATGAGCAGTTCTTC.

CDR3 DNA sequence: TGTGCCAGCAGTTACGCCGGGACAAACTATGGCTACACCTTC. Encoded protein: CASSYAGTNYGYTF. V gene TRBV6-5 combines with J gene TRBJ1-2; a possible D gene is TRBD1 (6 bases). This CDR3 is 14 amino acids long. Trimming removed 2 bases at V and 2 bases at J, with 9 bases between. CDR1 is MNHEY and CDR2 is SVGAGI in the germline V gene.

The chain's CDR3 is CASTPGTTNTEAFF. The CDR3 DNA is TGTGCCAGTACCCCCGGGACAACGAACACTGAAGCTTTCTTT. J is TRBJ1-1 and V is TRBV19; D is possibly TRBD1 (6 bases). This CDR3 is 14 amino acids long. Trimming took 7 bases from V and 1 from J, leaving 13 bases between them. Germline CDR1 LNHDA, CDR2 SQIVND (reference sequence). Supplemented by reference TRBV19 and TRBJ1-1, the full variable domain reads DGGITQSPKYLFRKEGQNVTLSCEQNLNHDAMYWYRQDPGQGLRLIYYSQIVNDFQKGDIAEGYSVSREKKESFPLTVTSAQKNPTAFYLCASTPGTTNTEAFFGQGTRLTVV.

This clone came up a few times. The chain couples TRBV19 to TRBJ2-1, with 11 bases fitting TRBD1. The junction had 6 bases not matched to a gene; V was cut back by 10 bases and J by 7 bases. There are 13 residues in the CDR3. The germline CDR1 and CDR2 sequences are LNHDA and SQIVND (reference sequence). CDR3 bases: TGTGCCACCTTGGGACAGGGGGAAAATGAGCAGTTCTTC. Translating it yields CATLGQGENEQFF.

The CDR3 region has the DNA TGCGCCAGCAGACTCACAGGGGCTAACTATGGCTACACCTTC. The encoded protein is CASRLTGANYGYTF. V gene TRBV5-1 combines with J gene TRBJ1-2; 7 nucleotides match TRBD1. J lost 0 bases, V lost 5 bases, and 4 bases had no gene match. This CDR3 has 14 amino acids. The germline V gene encodes CDR1 SGHRS and CDR2 YFSETQ.